This TCR beta chain was retrieved from a study of T cell responses to AZD1222 COVID-19 vaccine listed by TCRdb under 2021. Study-level background: AZD1222 recipients given second doses at about 4 weeks or at about 12 weeks were pooled, since spike-specific TCR depth and breadth were not found to differ between the two schedules. A total of approximately 240 trial participants underwent TCR sequencing, of whom roughly 210 received two doses of AZD1222 and about 25 received two doses of the MenACWY control vaccine. Trial participants were enrolled by age into 18-55, 56-69 and 70-plus year subgroups, with roughly 160, 29 and 62 TCR-sequenced participants respectively.

Explained via the paper, the time point label denotes: baseline before first vaccination. The vaccinee samples were drawn from two UK trials, COV001 and COV002, one of which was a single-blind randomized controlled phase 2/3 trial testing AZD1222 (ChAdOx1 nCoV-19) in healthy adults. For TCRbeta chain sequencing, PBMC samples were collected from trial participants at day 0 and at day 28 after the second dose. The CDR3 regions of human TCRbeta chains were analyzed by immunosequencing. The study's processing was this. TCRs in the repertoires were compared against a reference library of SARS-CoV-2-specific TCRs that had been generated with the MIRA antigen-specificity platform. Breadth meant the fraction of unique TCRs that were SARS-CoV-2-associated, whereas depth meant the fraction of total T cells that were SARS-CoV-2-associated. Using the MIRA data, every spike-specific TCR was mapped to the spike region that the TCR reacted to and assigned to either a CD4 or a CD8 class. Log10-transformed breadth and depth values were compared by one-way ANOVA with Sidak's multiple comparisons tests. TCRdb carries this immuneACCESS record with in-frame sequences only. Its versions omit some clonotypes, under half of them owing to an unresolved V gene in the studies checked, with the rest unexplained. D and trimming come from the DNA, and the V and J calls and clone size come from that table. In this sample the table shows more than 95,000 clones, approximately 92% of which occur a single time. The top ten constitute about 1.1% of the sample.

What the authors observed across the whole study: Most participants were white British and females outnumbered males, and the authors suggested that clonal diversity may have been underestimated. Conclusions about previously exposed vaccinees are limited, since just 5 or 6 AZD1222 recipients were seropositive for SARS-CoV-2 at baseline. The 56-69-year group was small, and its depth increase did not reach significance, likely because of low power. Vaccine-associated CD4 TCRs spanned the whole spike protein, with dominant responses in regions 160-218 and 743-854. Reportedly, almost half of the unique spike-specific TCRs recognized epitopes lying outside the regions that are mutated in the B.1.351 and B.1.1.7 variants. Because no day 14 peak-response samples were available, the repertoires could be characterized only after the peak T cell response. A significant rise in spike-specific TCR breadth and depth was observed after two AZD1222 doses relative to day 0 and relative to MenACWY recipients.

In this sample, this clone turned up a few times. Its specific antigen is unknown. The record has no base qualities; no much larger clone is one base away. Here the sequenced sample was peripheral blood, taken on day 0 of AZD1222 vaccination. This TCR was recovered from an adult in good health.

The DNA sequence reads TGTGCCAGCAGTATTGACCTAGCTGCCTCCTACGAGCAGTACTTC. Its translation reads: CASSIDLAASYEQYF. The rearranged segments are TRBV2 and TRBJ2-7; TRBD2 could be the D gene, as 5 bases match. CDR1 and CDR2, looked up from the germline V gene, are SNHLY and FYNNEI. Trimming takes 5 bases from V and 0 bases from J, and the germline ends sit 14 bases apart. The CDR3 covers 15 residues, taking in both the cysteine and the phenylalanine. Solely the CDR3 DNA is kept, with 45 bases framed from the first base.